The 15 T cell receptor beta chains in this list originate from one sample, sequenced in a study of tumor-infiltrating lymphocytes in oesophageal squamous cell carcinoma. In TCRdb, the PCR reads were re-called with MiXCR into one record per CDR3 protein. The data show roughly 7,000 distinct CDR3 sequences, more than 15% seen once. Specimen: blood. These receptors were collected from a male donor with esophageal squamous cell carcinoma.

Many counts were recorded for this clonotype. The rearrangement links TRBV11-2 to TRBJ2-3; 12 bases are shared with TRBD2. The J call may be wrong; the DNA end is better matched by TRBJ2-7. The CDR3 length is 19 residues. CDR1 is SGHAT, CDR2 FQNNGV, per germline. CDR3 DNA: TGTGCCAGCAGCTTAAGACTAGCGGGGGCCACCCCCCTACACAATGAGCAGTACTTC. Translating it yields CASSLRLAGATPLHNEQYF.

Sample share makes this clonotype large. The rearrangement uses TRBV7-2 and TRBJ2-5, with D possibly being TRBD1 (5 bases). Trimming pared 5 bases from V and 2 bases from J, leaving 12 bases between. Germline assignment: CDR1 SGHTA and CDR2 FQGNSA. The CDR3 consists of 14 residues. The CDR3 loop is CASSTIRGQETQYF. DNA of the CDR3: TGTGCCAGCAGCACAATAAGGGGACAAGAGACCCAGTACTTC.

The table lists this clonotype with many counts. This chain uses TRBV5-1 with TRBJ2-2; D is unclear. In germline, CDR1 is SGHRS, CDR2 YFSETQ. This CDR3 has 15 amino acids. With 2 bases removed from V and 0 bases from J, the gap between germline ends came to 8 bases. DNA of the CDR3: TGCGCCAGCAGCTTATTAGGGACGAACACCGGGGAGCTGTTTTTT. Protein product: CASSLLGTNTGELFF.

Sample share makes this clonotype medium-sized (0.01 to 0.1%). This chain links TRBV7-2 with TRBJ1-4; D may be TRBD1 (6 bases). The CDR3 has 14 residues. Germline loops: CDR1 SGHTA, CDR2 FQGNSA. Trimming pared 4 bases from V and 7 bases from J, leaving 13 bases between. DNA of the CDR3: TGTGCCAGCAGCTACGGGGGCTACAGTGAAAAACTGTTTTTT. It encodes CASSYGGYSEKLFF.

V is TRBV4-2 and J is TRBJ1-1; TRBD1 aligns across 7 bases. Judging by the DNA end, TRBJ2-2 fits better; the J call may be wrong. The CDR3 loop spans 16 amino acids. Germline V gene lookup returns CDR1 LGHNA and CDR2 YNFKEQ. CDR3 sequence: CASSQGWQGDTGELFF. The DNA for the CDR3 is TGTGCCAGCAGCCAAGGTTGGCAGGGGGACACCGGGGAGCTGTTTTTT.

Many counts were recorded for this clonotype. The V gene is TRBV14, the J gene TRBJ1-1; no clear D gene. V lost 3 bases to trimming and J lost 4 bases, with 18 bases between them. The germline gives CDR1 SGHDN, CDR2 FVKESK. This CDR3 spans 16 amino acids. CDR3 residues: CASSHNTGLKSTEAFF. The DNA of the CDR3 is TGTGCCAGCAGCCATAATACGGGCCTAAAAAGCACTGAAGCTTTCTTT.

This clonotype was seen many times. The genes are TRBV27 and TRBJ2-1; D remains unclear. The CDR3 consists of 17 residues. Looked up from germline, CDR1 is MNHEY and CDR2 is SMNVEV (reference sequence). Deletions cut 5 bases from V and 4 bases from J, with 21 bases between. The CDR3 coding sequence is TGTGCCAGCAGTCCCTCCCGAAGCCCTGCTGGTTACAATGAGCAGTTCTTC. Translation gives CASSPSRSPAGYNEQFF.

This clonotype was detected many times. The chain links TRBV12-3 or TRBV12-4 to TRBJ1-2; weak D call: TRBD1 (5 bases). V was clipped by 1 base and J by 2 bases, with 11 bases between them. The CDR3 has 15 amino acids. The CDR3 loop is CASSLGGSTNYGYTF. The CDR3 DNA reads TGTGCCAGCAGTTTAGGGGGGAGCACCAACTATGGCTACACCTTC.

This clonotype was counted ten times or more. This may be a read error, as it is one base from a much larger clone. The chain uses TRBV24-1 and TRBJ2-1; D is perhaps TRBD1 or TRBD2 (5 bases each). The J call may be incorrect, as the DNA end agrees better with TRBJ2-7. This CDR3 comprises 15 residues. CDR1 and CDR2 from the germline V gene are KGHDR and SFDVKD. CDR3: CATSDLGGSYNEQYF. The CDR3, as DNA: TGTGCCACCAGTGATTTGGGGGGTAGCTACAATGAGCAGTACTTC.

This clonotype has ten or more counts. The V gene is TRBV5-5, the J gene TRBJ2-7; no definite D call. With 0 bases removed from V and 3 bases from J, the gap between germline ends came to 4 bases. Germline CDR1 reads SGHKS; CDR2 reads YYEKEE (reference sequence). The CDR3 spans 12 residues. This CDR3 reads CASSLVNYEQYF. In DNA form, the CDR3 reads TGTGCCAGCAGCTTGGTGAACTACGAGCAGTACTTC.

The chain employs TRBV4-1 and TRBJ1-5; the D is unclear. Germline-derived CDR1 and CDR2 are MGHRA and YSYEKL. V lost 1 base, J lost 4 bases, and 8 bases lay in between. The CDR3 length is 14 residues. DNA of the CDR3: TGCGCCAGCAGCCAAGCGTGGCTGAATCAGCCCCAGCATTTT. This encodes CASSQAWLNQPQHF.

This clonotype is labeled medium-sized. The chain carries TRBV11-2 and TRBJ2-3; possible D gene TRBD1, 5 bases. CDR3 length equals 17 residues. Germline CDR1 reads SGHAT; CDR2 reads FQNNGV. The germline V and J ends were trimmed by 2 bases and 0 bases, with 15 bases remaining between them. CDR3 DNA: TGTGCCAGCAGCTTATGGCTGCAGGGCTCTAGCACAGATACGCAGTATTTT. This translates into CASSLWLQGSSTDTQYF. The complete variable domain, with remaining parts taken from reference TRBV11-2 and TRBJ2-3, reads EAGVAQSPRYKIIEKRQSVAFWCNPISGHATLYWYQQILGQGPKLLIQFQNNGVVDDSQLPKDRFSAERLKGVDSTLKIQPAKLEDSAVYLCASSLWLQGSSTDTQYFGPGTRLTVL.

In its sample, this clonotype ranks as medium-sized. The rearrangement joins TRBV12-3 or TRBV12-4 to TRBJ2-5; maybe TRBD2 (7 bases). The CDR3 spans 14 residues. Trimming left V 7 bases short and J 11 bases short, with 23 bases between. The CDR3 DNA follows: TGTGCCAGCAATGAGGGGGGGGATTACAATGAGCAGTACTTC. Translation gives CASNEGGDYNEQYF.

As to this clonotype: The junction shows a germline mismatch at one end, possibly a read error. The chain joins TRBV7-2 to TRBJ1-5; perhaps TRBD1 as D (5 bases). There are 14 residues in the CDR3. Germline values: CDR1 SGHTA, CDR2 FQGNSA. As DNA, the CDR3 is TGTGCCAGCAGCGGGGGAAGTAGCAATCAGCCCGAGCGTTTT. Amino acids: CASSGGSSNQPERF.

With regard to this clonotype: Because the CDR3 is missing its conserved closing phenylalanine or tryptophan, this is likely a read error. It is unclear where the CDR3 begins or ends on the DNA, so no DNA is shown, and the CDR3 is as TCRdb lists it. The chain employs TRBV6-2 or TRBV6-3 and TRBJ2-5; the table names TRBD1, a call not compared with the DNA. The CDR3 adds up to 17 amino acids, both ends counted. Germline lookup yields CDR1 MNHEY and CDR2 SVGEGT. This CDR3 is CASSGSQGLDYGYTFGS.